The 17 T cell receptor beta chains below come from one sample, sequenced in a study of T cells after posttransplantation cyclophosphamide. A marrow graft followed busulfan-fludarabine conditioning, with cyclophosphamide on days +3 and +4. Generated by immunoSEQ multiplex PCR, the TCRdb table keeps only in-frame clones and is missing some. This record lists more than 2,500 clones, none seen once only, and the top ten clones contain over 9.5%. Sample: PBMCs, taken after allogeneic stem cell transplant with posttransplant cyclophosphamide. These receptors were obtained from a male patient aged 55 to 69 who received an allogeneic stem cell transplant from a related donor and was CMV-positive. A subset of T cells may come from the graft donor.

This clone is deemed medium-sized. This chain connects TRBV19 to TRBJ1-6, with a weak D call TRBD1 (5 bases). This CDR3 spans 14 amino acids. Trimming cost V 2 bases and J 7 bases, with 9 bases left between them. The V gene's germline CDR1 is LNHDA and CDR2 SQIVND (reference sequence). The CDR3 spells CASSIQGSNSPLHF. The CDR3 DNA reads as TGTGCCAGTAGTATACAGGGATCCAATTCACCCCTCCACTTT.

This clone has a count of ten or more. The chain is built from TRBV5-1 and TRBJ2-5; 8 bases are shared with TRBD2. Germline-derived CDR1 and CDR2 are SGHRS and YFSETQ. The junction had 18 bases not matched to a gene; V was cut back by 3 bases and J by 5 bases. This CDR3 is built from 18 residues. CDR3 residues: CASSSPPQVSGAGETQYF. The CDR3 nucleotides are TGCGCCAGCAGCTCCCCCCCGCAGGTTAGCGGGGCAGGGGAGACCCAGTACTTC.

By share, this clone counts as large (0.1 to 1%). CDR3 residues: CASSLQSTDTQYF. CDR3 DNA sequence: TGTGCCAGCAGTTTACAGAGCACAGATACGCAGTATTTT. The rearrangement joins TRBV6-5 to TRBJ2-3, with D hard to call. V dropped 4 bases and J dropped 0 bases, with 5 bases sitting between them. CDR1 and CDR2 from the germline V gene are MNHEY and SVGAGI. The CDR3 runs to 13 residues.

This clone came up a few times. It differs at one base from a far larger clone, so likely a read error. Within the sample, other DNA sequences also encode this same CDR3. V is TRBV5-1 and J is TRBJ1-6; 7 bases are a match to TRBD1. Trimming at V came to 8 bases and at J to 9 bases, leaving 17 bases not matched to a gene. Germline loops: CDR1 SGHRS, CDR2 YFSETQ. The CDR3 spans 16 residues. Written as DNA, the CDR3 is TGCGCCAGTAGCCCGGAGACAGGGCTGGGGGTTTCACCCCTCCACTTT. Protein product: CASSPETGLGVSPLHF.

By proportion, this clone is medium-sized. The chain has TRBV6-5 and TRBJ2-2; D is ambiguous. This CDR3 comprises 12 residues. Germline values: CDR1 MNHEY, CDR2 SVGAGI. V was cut by 6 bases and J by 5 bases, with 7 bases left in between. This CDR3 is CASSQWTGELFF. CDR3 in DNA: TGTGCCAGCAGCCAGTGGACCGGGGAGCTGTTTTTT.

To note about this clone: A far larger clone differs by one base, so this is likely a read error. The CDR3 DNA is TGTGCCAGCAGTGAGGTGAGAACAGGTGGCGGCGAGCAGTACTTC. It specifies CASSEVRTGGGEQYF. The chain links TRBV6-1 to TRBJ2-7; D might be TRBD1 (5 bases). This CDR3 contains 15 residues. The V end lost 3 bases, the J end lost 6 bases, and 18 bases lay between the germline ends. The germline V gene has CDR1 MNHNS and CDR2 SASEGT.

This clone was seen ten or more times. The chain carries TRBV4-2 and TRBJ2-1; possible D gene TRBD2, 6 bases. Trimming took 8 bases from V and 6 from J, leaving 17 bases between them. CDR3 size: 14 residues. The germline gives CDR1 LGHNA, CDR2 YNFKEQ. For the CDR3, the DNA is TGTGCCAGCTCCGCGGGACGGGGTTCCAATGAGCAGTTCTTC. Its protein product is CASSAGRGSNEQFF.

At least ten counts were recorded for this clone. V gene TRBV2 combines with J gene TRBJ2-1; 7 nucleotides align to TRBD2. The V and J ends lost 6 bases and 8 bases, in that order; junction bases with no gene match: 7. Germline assignment: CDR1 SNHLY and CDR2 FYNNEI. The CDR3 is made up of 13 amino acids. The CDR3 reads CASSRLAGDEQFF. The CDR3 DNA sequence: TGTGCCAGCAGCCGACTAGCCGGAGATGAGCAGTTCTTC.

This clone was picked up many times. The chain is built from TRBV7-2 and TRBJ1-1, with 9 bases matching TRBD1. With 5 bases clipped from V and 5 bases from J, the junction kept 6 bases outside the gene matches. Germline values: CDR1 SGHTA, CDR2 FQGNSA. The CDR3 covers 14 residues. The CDR3, as DNA: TGTGCCAGCAGCAACAGGGGGCGTGAAACTGAAGCTTTCTTT. Its translation: CASSNRGRETEAFF.

This clone has at least ten counts. The chain links TRBV30 to TRBJ2-5; TRBD2 aligns across 12 bases. V shed 4 bases, J shed 5 bases, and the junction held 14 bases outside the gene matches. Germline assignment: CDR1 GTSNPN and CDR2 SVGIG (reference sequence). CDR3 length: 17 residues. The DNA for the CDR3 is TGTGCCTGGACGTGGGGGGCGACTAGCGGGAGACGGGAGACCCAGTACTTC. Its translation: CAWTWGATSGRRETQYF.

This clone has only a few counts. The chain is built from TRBV6-5 and TRBJ2-7; no firm D call. V lost 8 bases to trimming and J lost 4 bases, with 12 bases between them. Germline V gene lookup returns CDR1 MNHEY and CDR2 SVGAGI. There are 12 residues in the CDR3. This chain's CDR3 is CASGQLEYEQYF. The CDR3 coding sequence is TGTGCCAGCGGGCAGTTGGAATACGAGCAGTACTTC.

This clone is medium-sized (0.01 to 0.1%) within its sample. The rearrangement joins TRBV19 to TRBJ2-1; 11 bases are a match to TRBD2. Germline V lookup: CDR1 LNHDA, CDR2 SQIVND (reference sequence). V lost 1 base, J lost 7 bases, and 3 bases stayed unmatched. CDR3 length: 15 amino acids. The CDR3: CASSIGASGGNEQFF. For the CDR3, the DNA is TGTGCCAGTAGTATAGGGGCTAGCGGGGGGAATGAGCAGTTCTTC.

There are many counts of this clone. The chain couples TRBV6-5 to TRBJ2-1; D may be TRBD2 (6 bases). This CDR3 contains 11 residues. The V gene's germline CDR1 is MNHEY and CDR2 SVGAGI. Trimming pared 5 bases from V and 7 bases from J, leaving 6 bases between. The CDR3 DNA follows: TGTGCCAGCAGTCGGGGGAATGAGCAGTTCTTC. Translated, it gives CASSRGNEQFF.

This clone was found many times. The chain joins TRBV5-1 to TRBJ2-3, with TRBD2 matching over 8 bases. Germline assignment: CDR1 SGHRS and CDR2 YFSETQ. V lost 4 bases, J lost 6 bases, and 16 bases stayed unmatched. The CDR3 loop spans 17 amino acids. This chain's CDR3 is CASSATPAGGPLDTQYF. CDR3 DNA sequence: TGCGCCAGCAGCGCCACCCCGGCGGGAGGCCCCCTGGATACGCAGTATTTT. Full variable domain (remainder filled in from reference TRBV5-1 and TRBJ2-3): KAGVTQTPRYLIKTRGQQVTLSCSPISGHRSVSWYQQTPGQGLQFLFEYFSETQRNKGNFPGRFSGRQFSNSRSEMNVSTLELGDSALYLCASSATPAGGPLDTQYFGPGTRLTVL.

By sample fraction, this clone is medium-sized. V is TRBV5-4 and J is TRBJ2-2; 8 bases are shared with TRBD2. CDR3 length: 16 residues. The junction had 5 bases not matched to a gene; V was cut back by 0 bases and J by 4 bases. Looked up from germline, CDR1 is SGHNT and CDR2 is YYREEE (reference sequence). In DNA form, the CDR3 reads TGTGCCAGCAGCTTGGCAGCGGGAGCCTTCACCGGGGAGCTGTTTTTT. It codes for CASSLAAGAFTGELFF.

This clone was seen at least ten times. The V call is TRBV2, the J call TRBJ2-3; weak D call: TRBD1 (6 bases). CDR3 size: 15 residues. Trimming left V 7 bases short and J 4 bases short, with 18 bases between. Germline lookup yields CDR1 SNHLY and CDR2 FYNNEI. The CDR3 reads CASTRRIGGADTQYF. The CDR3 coding sequence is TGTGCCAGCACCAGAAGGATAGGGGGTGCAGATACGCAGTATTTT. Variable domain in full (rest from reference TRBV2 and TRBJ2-3): EPEVTQTPSHQVTQMGQEVILRCVPISNHLYFYWYRQILGQKVEFLVSFYNNEISEKSEIFDDQFSVERPDGSNFTLKIRSTKLEDSAMYFCASTRRIGGADTQYFGPGTRLTVL.

This clone was seen many times. The chain combines TRBV6-5 with TRBJ1-2, with 7 bases matching TRBD1. Germline CDR1 reads MNHEY; CDR2 reads SVGAGI. This CDR3 is built from 13 residues. The junction had 12 bases not matched to a gene; V was cut back by 6 bases and J by 11 bases. The CDR3 spells CASSGDLQGRYTF. Here the CDR3 DNA reads TGTGCCAGCAGCGGCGACTTACAGGGGAGGTACACCTTC.